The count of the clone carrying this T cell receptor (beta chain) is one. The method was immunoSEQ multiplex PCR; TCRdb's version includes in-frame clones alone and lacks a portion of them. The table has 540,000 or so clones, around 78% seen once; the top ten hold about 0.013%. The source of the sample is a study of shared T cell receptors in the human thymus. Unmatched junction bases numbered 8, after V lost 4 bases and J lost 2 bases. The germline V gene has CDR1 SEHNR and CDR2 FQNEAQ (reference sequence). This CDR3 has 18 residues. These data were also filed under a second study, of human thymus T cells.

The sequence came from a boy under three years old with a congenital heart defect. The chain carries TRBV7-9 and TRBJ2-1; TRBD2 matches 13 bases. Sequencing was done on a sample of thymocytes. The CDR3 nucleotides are TGTGCCAGCAGCTCATACCGGACTAGCGGGAGCCCCTACAATGAGCAGTTCTTC. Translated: CASSSYRTSGSPYNEQFF.